A selection of T cell receptor beta chains follows, all from one sample in a study of PD-1 blockade in classical Hodgkin lymphoma. Profiling relied on immunoSEQ multiplex PCR, and the TCRdb table lists in-frame clones only, not all of them. This table holds about 33,000 clones, around 68% found once. The sample in question was peripheral blood mononuclear cells (PBMCs), obtained before the fourth cycle of nivolumab. The receptors were sampled from a human donor with classical Hodgkin lymphoma. Both conserved end residues are part of each CDR3. A D gene is named only where the DNA matches it firmly. Clone size is not always given. Where it is, it says once, few, many or a class for expanded clones.

J gene: TRBJ2-3; D gene: TRBD2; clone size: -; V gene: TRBV18; CDR3 DNA: TGTGCCAGCTCACGGGAACTAGCGGGGGGCACAGATACGCAGTATTTT; CDR3 protein: CASSRELAGGTDTQYF
J gene: TRBJ1-5; D gene: -; clone size: -; V gene: TRBV30; CDR3 DNA: TGTGCCTGGGGAAAGAGACAGGTGAGCAATCAGCCCCAGCATTTT; CDR3 protein: CAWGKRQVSNQPQHF
J gene: TRBJ1-2; D gene: TRBD1; clone size: once; V gene: TRBV6-6; CDR3 DNA: TGTGCCAGCAGTTACTCTGGGGACAGGGGCTATGGCTACACCTTC; CDR3 protein: CASSYSGDRGYGYTF
J gene: TRBJ2-1; D gene: TRBD2; clone size: -; V gene: TRBV7-7; CDR3 DNA: TGTGCTAGCAGCTTAGAACGGGGGGGCAGCGATGAGCAGTTCTTC; CDR3 protein: CASSLERGGSDEQFF
J gene: TRBJ2-5; D gene: -; clone size: -; V gene: TRBV6-6; CDR3 DNA: TGTGCCAGCACGGGACACCGGGGGCAAGAGACCCAGTACTTC; CDR3 protein: CASTGHRGQETQYF
J gene: TRBJ1-2; D gene: -; clone size: -; V gene: TRBV13; CDR3 DNA: TGTGCCAGCAGCCGGACAGCCGAGAGAATGTATGGCTACACCTTC; CDR3 protein: CASSRTAERMYGYTF
J gene: TRBJ1-4; D gene: -; clone size: medium-sized; V gene: TRBV7-3; CDR3 DNA: TGTGCCAGCAGCCAAGGGGGAGGCACTAATGAAAAACTGTTTTTT; CDR3 protein: CASSQGGGTNEKLFF
J gene: TRBJ2-3; D gene: -; clone size: -; V gene: TRBV5-1; CDR3 DNA: TGCGCCAGCAGCTTGGCAGGGGGGAAGATAGATACGCAGTATTTT; CDR3 protein: CASSLAGGKIDTQYF
J gene: TRBJ1-3; D gene: -; clone size: -; V gene: TRBV25-1; CDR3 DNA: TGTGCCAGCAGTTATCAGGGATCAGTCCTCTCTGGAAACACCATATATTTT; CDR3 protein: CASSYQGSVLSGNTIYF
J gene: TRBJ2-2; D gene: -; clone size: -; V gene: TRBV10-3; CDR3 DNA: TGTGCCATCAGCATCAGGGGTGGTACCGGGGAGCTGTTTTTT; CDR3 protein: CAISIRGGTGELFF
J gene: TRBJ2-2; D gene: -; clone size: -; V gene: TRBV7-6; CDR3 DNA: TGTGCCAGCAGCCGCGAGCAGGATGCGAACACCGGGGAGCTGTTTTTT; CDR3 protein: CASSREQDANTGELFF
J gene: TRBJ2-2; D gene: -; clone size: few; V gene: TRBV27; CDR3 DNA: TGTGCCAGCAGCCGTGCGGGACGCTTCACCGGGGAGCTGTTTTTT; CDR3 protein: CASSRAGRFTGELFF
J gene: TRBJ2-7; D gene: -; clone size: -; V gene: TRBV4-3; CDR3 DNA: TGCGCCAGCAGCCAGGGTACAGAAACCTACGAGCAGTACTTC; CDR3 protein: CASSQGTETYEQYF
J gene: TRBJ2-5; D gene: -; clone size: -; V gene: TRBV7-9; CDR3 DNA: TGTGCCAGCAGCGCCGACTCCTATCGTGTCCAGTACTTC; CDR3 protein: CASSADSYRVQYF
J gene: TRBJ1-1; D gene: -; clone size: -; V gene: TRBV28; CDR3 DNA: TGTGCCAGCAGTTTGGGGAAAGGGGAGGACACTGAAGCTTTCTTT; CDR3 protein: CASSLGKGEDTEAFF
J gene: TRBJ1-2; D gene: TRBD1; clone size: -; V gene: TRBV27; CDR3 DNA: TGTGCCAGCAGTTTTCTGGACAGGGTAGACTCTAACTATGGCTACACCTTC; CDR3 protein: CASSFLDRVDSNYGYTF
J gene: TRBJ2-4; D gene: TRBD1; clone size: -; V gene: TRBV19; CDR3 DNA: TGTGCCAGTAGTCGGGGACAGGGTGTTAACATTCAGTACTTC; CDR3 protein: CASSRGQGVNIQYF
J gene: TRBJ2-4; D gene: TRBD2; clone size: -; V gene: TRBV5-8; CDR3 DNA: TGTGCCAGCAGCTATTATAGCGGGAGCCAGCTAAACATTCAGTACTTC; CDR3 protein: CASSYYSGSQLNIQYF
J gene: TRBJ1-1; D gene: -; clone size: -; V gene: TRBV29-1; CDR3 DNA: TGCAGCGTTGCGCCCCCGCGGGCTGAAGCTTTCTTT; CDR3 protein: CSVAPPRAEAFF
J gene: TRBJ1-1; D gene: -; clone size: -; V gene: TRBV30; CDR3 DNA: TGTGCCTGGAGTGTACAAGGGGACACTGAAGCTTTCTTT; CDR3 protein: CAWSVQGDTEAFF
J gene: TRBJ2-1; D gene: -; clone size: -; V gene: TRBV7-2; CDR3 DNA: TGTGCCAGCAGCTTAGGGGGGTCCGCCTACAATGAGCAGTTCTTC; CDR3 protein: CASSLGGSAYNEQFF
J gene: TRBJ1-2; D gene: -; clone size: -; V gene: TRBV6-1; CDR3 DNA: TGTGCCAGCAGTGAGGGGGTCGGGAACTATGGCTACACCTTC; CDR3 protein: CASSEGVGNYGYTF
J gene: TRBJ1-1; D gene: -; clone size: -; V gene: TRBV9; CDR3 DNA: TGTGCCAGCAGCGTATCGGAAGGGGGTAGAGGGGCTTTCTTT; CDR3 protein: CASSVSEGGRGAFF
J gene: TRBJ1-2; D gene: -; clone size: medium-sized; V gene: TRBV9; CDR3 DNA: TGTGCCAGCAGCGTACCGGGGGCCCGGGGGAACTATGGCTACACCTTC; CDR3 protein: CASSVPGARGNYGYTF
J gene: TRBJ2-2; D gene: TRBD2; clone size: once; V gene: TRBV5-1; CDR3 DNA: TGCGCCAGCAGAAGGGAGGGACTCTTCTCACCCGGGGAGCTGTTTTTT; CDR3 protein: CASRREGLFSPGELFF
J gene: TRBJ2-3; D gene: -; clone size: -; V gene: TRBV6-1; CDR3 DNA: TGTGCCAGCAGTGGGACTCCGGCGAGTACAGATACGCAGTATTTT; CDR3 protein: CASSGTPASTDTQYF
J gene: TRBJ2-2; D gene: -; clone size: -; V gene: TRBV7-9; CDR3 DNA: TGTGCCAGCAGCTTAGGGGGTAGAACCGGGGAGCTGTTTTTT; CDR3 protein: CASSLGGRTGELFF
J gene: TRBJ2-1; D gene: TRBD2; clone size: -; V gene: TRBV4-3; CDR3 DNA: TGCGCCAGCAGCCAAGAAATTCGCGCGGGGGTATACAATGAGCAGTTCTTC; CDR3 protein: CASSQEIRAGVYNEQFF
J gene: TRBJ2-7; D gene: TRBD2; clone size: -; V gene: TRBV28; CDR3 DNA: TGTGCCAGCAGACTAGCGGGAGAGGTCTACGAGCAGTACTTC; CDR3 protein: CASRLAGEVYEQYF
J gene: TRBJ2-5; D gene: -; clone size: -; V gene: TRBV5-5; CDR3 DNA: TGTGCCAGCAGCCCTGGAGAGACCCAGTACTTC; CDR3 protein: CASSPGETQYF
J gene: TRBJ2-7; D gene: TRBD1; clone size: -; V gene: TRBV25-1; CDR3 DNA: TGTGCCAGCAGTCCCTCCAACAGGGGTAGTTACGAGCAGTACTTC; CDR3 protein: CASSPSNRGSYEQYF
J gene: TRBJ2-7; D gene: -; clone size: few; V gene: TRBV7-6; CDR3 DNA: TGTGCCAGCAGCTTAGCGCATTACGAGCAGTACTTC; CDR3 protein: CASSLAHYEQYF
J gene: TRBJ1-5; D gene: -; clone size: -; V gene: TRBV5-5; CDR3 DNA: TGTGCCAGCAGCGGCGACATCCACAATCAGCCCCAGCATTTT; CDR3 protein: CASSGDIHNQPQHF
J gene: TRBJ2-2; D gene: TRBD2; clone size: -; V gene: TRBV27; CDR3 DNA: TGTGCCAGCAGCTTGTTCCGCTCGGGCGGGAGGCAAAAAACCGGGGAGCTGTTTTTT; CDR3 protein: CASSLFRSGGRQKTGELFF
J gene: TRBJ1-2; D gene: -; clone size: -; V gene: TRBV7-3; CDR3 DNA: TGTGCCAGCAGCCAGGGGAGCACCTTC; CDR3 protein: CASSQGSTF
J gene: TRBJ2-1; D gene: TRBD2; clone size: -; V gene: TRBV7-7; CDR3 DNA: TGTGCCAGCAGCCCGACTAGCGGGGGGTTCAATGAGCAGTTCTTC; CDR3 protein: CASSPTSGGFNEQFF
J gene: TRBJ2-1; D gene: TRBD2; clone size: -; V gene: TRBV13; CDR3 DNA: TGTGCCAGCAGCCTGGGACTAGCGGGAGTGTCCTACAATGAGCAGTTCTTC; CDR3 protein: CASSLGLAGVSYNEQFF
J gene: TRBJ2-2; D gene: TRBD1; clone size: -; V gene: TRBV6-1; CDR3 DNA: TGTGCCAGCGCCCGGGACAGACCAAACACCGGGGAGCTGTTTTTT; CDR3 protein: CASARDRPNTGELFF
J gene: TRBJ1-1; D gene: -; clone size: few; V gene: TRBV30; CDR3 DNA: TGTGCCTGGAGTTTCGGGATCGGGACTGAAGCTTTCTTT; CDR3 protein: CAWSFGIGTEAFF
J gene: TRBJ2-7; D gene: -; clone size: once; V gene: TRBV27; CDR3 DNA: TGTGCCAGCCAGGGAGCTGGCGAGCAGTACTTC; CDR3 protein: CASQGAGEQYF
J gene: TRBJ1-1; D gene: -; clone size: -; V gene: TRBV28; CDR3 DNA: TGTGCCAGCAGTTTTCGGACCAGGGGTTTAGGTGAAGCTTTCTTT; CDR3 protein: CASSFRTRGLGEAFF
J gene: TRBJ2-2; D gene: -; clone size: -; V gene: TRBV21-1; CDR3 DNA: TGTGCCAGCAGCAATAAGGGGCCAGGAGGGTACACCGGGGAGCTGTTTTTT; CDR3 protein: CASSNKGPGGYTGELFF
J gene: TRBJ1-2; D gene: -; clone size: -; V gene: TRBV5-4; CDR3 DNA: TGTGCCAGCAGCTTTCAAGGGAGGAGGGACTATGGCTACACCTTC; CDR3 protein: CASSFQGRRDYGYTF
J gene: TRBJ2-7; D gene: -; clone size: few; V gene: TRBV6-1; CDR3 DNA: TGTGCCAGCAGTGAAGCCCCGGACAGACACGAGCAGTACTTC; CDR3 protein: CASSEAPDRHEQYF
J gene: TRBJ2-1; D gene: -; clone size: -; V gene: TRBV28; CDR3 DNA: TGTGCCACATGGACTGGCATCCACAATGAGCAGTTCTTC; CDR3 protein: CATWTGIHNEQFF
J gene: TRBJ2-7; D gene: -; clone size: -; V gene: TRBV6-5; CDR3 DNA: TGTGCCAGCAGCTTGGATACAGGGAGCTACGAGCAGTACTTC; CDR3 protein: CASSLDTGSYEQYF
J gene: TRBJ2-7; D gene: TRBD1; clone size: -; V gene: TRBV28; CDR3 DNA: TGTGCCAGCAGTTTAGGGGGGACAGGGCGATTTTACGAGCAGTACTTC; CDR3 protein: CASSLGGTGRFYEQYF
J gene: TRBJ2-5; D gene: -; clone size: few; V gene: TRBV7-7; CDR3 DNA: TGTGCTAGCAGCTTAGGTGACTACTCCATGGAGACCCAGTACTTC; CDR3 protein: CASSLGDYSMETQYF
J gene: TRBJ2-3; D gene: -; clone size: -; V gene: TRBV27; CDR3 DNA: TGTGCCAGCAGTTCCCGAGGGACAGATACGCAGTATTTT; CDR3 protein: CASSSRGTDTQYF
J gene: TRBJ2-2; D gene: -; clone size: -; V gene: TRBV5-1; CDR3 DNA: TGCGCCAGCAGCGTCCAGGGCATTGACACCGGGGAGCTGTTTTTT; CDR3 protein: CASSVQGIDTGELFF
J gene: TRBJ2-1; D gene: -; clone size: -; V gene: TRBV7-9; CDR3 DNA: TGTGCCAGCAGCTCGCCAGGGAACCCCTACAATGAGCAGTTCTTC; CDR3 protein: CASSSPGNPYNEQFF
J gene: TRBJ2-7; D gene: -; clone size: -; V gene: TRBV5-1; CDR3 DNA: TGCGCCAGCAGCTTGGGGACTGATACCTACGAGCAGTACTTC; CDR3 protein: CASSLGTDTYEQYF
J gene: TRBJ1-1; D gene: -; clone size: -; V gene: TRBV11-1; CDR3 DNA: TGTGCCAGCAGCTTATGGGGGGGGAGGAACACTGAAGCTTTCTTT; CDR3 protein: CASSLWGGRNTEAFF
J gene: TRBJ2-3; D gene: -; clone size: -; V gene: TRBV7-9; CDR3 DNA: TGTGCCAGCAACCCGGGACTTGAGACGACAGATACGCAGTATTTT; CDR3 protein: CASNPGLETTDTQYF
J gene: TRBJ1-1; D gene: -; clone size: -; V gene: TRBV15; CDR3 DNA: TGTGCCACCAGCAGAGCTGGGGTATATGCCACTGAAGCTTTCTTT; CDR3 protein: CATSRAGVYATEAFF